Listed below are T cell receptor beta chains from one sample, sequenced in a study of blood T cell repertoires in COVID-19. Only in-frame clones appear in the TCRdb table, and some are missing; sequencing was by immunoSEQ multiplex PCR. Of 90,000 or so clones in the sample, approximately 87% were seen once. Sequencing input: peripheral blood. The receptors were gathered from a human donor in a cohort sampled during active COVID-19. Each CDR3 is given with its conserved first and last residue. Each record gives: J gene, V gene, D gene, clone size, CDR3 protein, CDR3 DNA. A D gene is named only where the DNA matches it firmly. Expanded clones get a size class; other rows say once, few or many, or leave the size out.

j_gene: TRBJ2-3; v_gene: TRBV5-4; d_gene: .; abundance: .; CDR3aa: CASSPPGGTDTQYF; CDR3nt: TGTGCCAGCAGCCCGCCCGGGGGCACAGATACGCAGTATTTT
j_gene: TRBJ2-2; v_gene: TRBV5-1; d_gene: .; abundance: .; CDR3aa: CASSLTGSEAGELFF; CDR3nt: TGCGCCAGCAGCTTAACCGGGAGCGAGGCCGGGGAGCTGTTTTTT
j_gene: TRBJ2-7; v_gene: TRBV7-2; d_gene: .; abundance: .; CDR3aa: CASSLAGGASYEQYF; CDR3nt: TGTGCCAGCAGCTTAGCTGGAGGGGCTTCCTACGAGCAGTACTTC
j_gene: TRBJ1-2; v_gene: TRBV7-9; d_gene: .; abundance: few; CDR3aa: CASSGSVYGYTF; CDR3nt: TGTGCCAGCAGCGGTTCGGTTTATGGCTACACCTTC
j_gene: TRBJ1-1; v_gene: TRBV4-2; d_gene: .; abundance: .; CDR3aa: CASSHPGGQPNTEAFF; CDR3nt: TGTGCCAGCAGCCACCCCGGGGGGCAGCCGAACACTGAAGCTTTCTTT
j_gene: TRBJ1-1; v_gene: TRBV5-1; d_gene: TRBD1; abundance: .; CDR3aa: CASSLAPGTENTEAFF; CDR3nt: TGCGCCAGCAGCTTGGCCCCCGGGACAGAGAACACTGAAGCTTTCTTT
j_gene: TRBJ1-4; v_gene: TRBV5-4; d_gene: TRBD1; abundance: .; CDR3aa: CASSPQAPTGNEKLFF; CDR3nt: TGTGCCAGCAGCCCGCAAGCCCCGACAGGGAATGAAAAACTGTTTTTT
j_gene: TRBJ1-1; v_gene: TRBV11-3; d_gene: .; abundance: .; CDR3aa: CASSYTPGTEAFF; CDR3nt: TGTGCCAGCAGCTACACCCCAGGGACTGAAGCTTTCTTT
j_gene: TRBJ2-7; v_gene: TRBV9; d_gene: TRBD1; abundance: .; CDR3aa: CASSVGDTTGGYYEQYF; CDR3nt: TGTGCCAGCAGCGTAGGCGATACGACAGGGGGTTACTACGAGCAGTACTTC
j_gene: TRBJ1-2; v_gene: TRBV5-4; d_gene: .; abundance: .; CDR3aa: CASSTRQAGGRGYTF; CDR3nt: TGTGCCAGCAGCACACGACAGGCTGGGGGAAGGGGCTACACCTTC
j_gene: TRBJ2-2; v_gene: TRBV5-5; d_gene: TRBD2; abundance: .; CDR3aa: CASSPYTSGGYTGELFF; CDR3nt: TGTGCCAGCAGCCCTTACACTAGCGGGGGGTACACCGGGGAGCTGTTTTTT
j_gene: TRBJ1-5; v_gene: TRBV6-1; d_gene: .; abundance: .; CDR3aa: CASSEAGVNQPQHF; CDR3nt: TGTGCCAGCAGTGAAGCAGGAGTCAATCAGCCCCAGCATTTT
j_gene: TRBJ1-2; v_gene: TRBV19; d_gene: .; abundance: once; CDR3aa: CASSIRQEKRTYGYTF; CDR3nt: TGTGCCAGTAGTATCCGACAGGAGAAAAGGACCTATGGCTACACCTTC
j_gene: TRBJ1-3; v_gene: TRBV19; d_gene: TRBD1; abundance: .; CDR3aa: CASIGDRVLSGNTIYF; CDR3nt: TGTGCCAGTATCGGGGACAGGGTCCTATCTGGAAACACCATATATTTT
j_gene: TRBJ2-1; v_gene: TRBV11-1; d_gene: .; abundance: .; CDR3aa: CASSLVSSYNEQFF; CDR3nt: TGTGCCAGCAGCTTAGTGAGCTCCTACAATGAGCAGTTCTTC
j_gene: TRBJ1-1; v_gene: TRBV5-4; d_gene: .; abundance: .; CDR3aa: CASSLGLRVEEAFF; CDR3nt: TGTGCCAGCAGCCTGGGGCTCAGGGTGGAGGAAGCTTTCTTT
j_gene: TRBJ2-7; v_gene: TRBV20-1; d_gene: .; abundance: few; CDR3aa: CSARDNGQRDF; CDR3nt: TGCAGTGCTAGAGATAACGGACAGCGAGACTTC
j_gene: TRBJ1-3; v_gene: TRBV6-5; d_gene: TRBD1; abundance: .; CDR3aa: CASSPGTAGNTIYF; CDR3nt: TGTGCCAGCTCCCCCGGGACAGCTGGAAACACCATATATTTT
j_gene: TRBJ2-5; v_gene: TRBV4-2; d_gene: .; abundance: once; CDR3aa: CASSQGTRGETQYF; CDR3nt: TGTGCCAGCAGCCAAGGGACCCGCGGGGAGACCCAGTACTTC
j_gene: TRBJ1-1; v_gene: TRBV5-6; d_gene: TRBD1; abundance: .; CDR3aa: CASSPTDRDGTEAFF; CDR3nt: TGTGCCAGCAGCCCGACGGACAGGGACGGCACTGAAGCTTTCTTT
j_gene: TRBJ1-4; v_gene: TRBV28; d_gene: .; abundance: .; CDR3aa: CASSLPSGNEKLFF; CDR3nt: TGTGCCAGCAGTTTACCCTCGGGGAATGAAAAACTGTTTTTT
j_gene: TRBJ2-7; v_gene: TRBV2; d_gene: TRBD2; abundance: few; CDR3aa: CASSEFRMASGRGEQYF; CDR3nt: TGTGCCAGCAGTGAATTCAGAATGGCTAGCGGGAGGGGTGAGCAGTACTTC
j_gene: TRBJ1-1; v_gene: TRBV28; d_gene: .; abundance: .; CDR3aa: CASSFWEKTEAFF; CDR3nt: TGTGCCAGCAGTTTTTGGGAGAAAACTGAAGCTTTCTTT